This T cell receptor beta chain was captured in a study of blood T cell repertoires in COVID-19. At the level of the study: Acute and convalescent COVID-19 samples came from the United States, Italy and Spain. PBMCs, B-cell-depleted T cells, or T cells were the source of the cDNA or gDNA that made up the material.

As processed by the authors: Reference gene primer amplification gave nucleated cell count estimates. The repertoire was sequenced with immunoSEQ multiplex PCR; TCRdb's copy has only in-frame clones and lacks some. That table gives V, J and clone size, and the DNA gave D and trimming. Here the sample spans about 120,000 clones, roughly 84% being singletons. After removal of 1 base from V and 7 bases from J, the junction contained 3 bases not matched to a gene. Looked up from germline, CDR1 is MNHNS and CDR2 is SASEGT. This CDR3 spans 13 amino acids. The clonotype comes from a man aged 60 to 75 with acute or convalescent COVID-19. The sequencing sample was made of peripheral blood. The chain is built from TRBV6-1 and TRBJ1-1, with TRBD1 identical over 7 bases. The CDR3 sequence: CASSEGTGYEAFF. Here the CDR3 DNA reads TGTGCCAGCAGTGAAGGGACAGGCTATGAAGCTTTCTTT.